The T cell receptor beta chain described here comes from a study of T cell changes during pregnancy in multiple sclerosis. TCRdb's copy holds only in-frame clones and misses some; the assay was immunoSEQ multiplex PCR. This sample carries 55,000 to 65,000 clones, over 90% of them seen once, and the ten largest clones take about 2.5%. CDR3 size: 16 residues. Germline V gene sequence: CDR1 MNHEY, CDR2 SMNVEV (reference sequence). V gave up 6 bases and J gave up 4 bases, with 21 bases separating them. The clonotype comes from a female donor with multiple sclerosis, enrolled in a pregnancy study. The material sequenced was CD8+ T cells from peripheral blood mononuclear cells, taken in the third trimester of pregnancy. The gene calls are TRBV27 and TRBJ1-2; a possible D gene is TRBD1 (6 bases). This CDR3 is CASRSLGGGGGYGYTF. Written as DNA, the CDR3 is TGTGCCAGCAGGTCCCTGGGGGGCGGGGGAGGCTATGGCTACACCTTC.